This is a list of T cell receptor beta chains from one sample in a study of T cell repertoires in cytomegalovirus infection. Their cognate antigens are unknown. TCRdb reprocessed the reads via MiXCR and lists one record per CDR3 protein. The sample consists of around 300,000 distinct CDR3 sequences, approximately 25% of them appearing once. The sequencing used cultured PBMCs, collected from culture after CMV antigen stimulation. These receptor sequences come from a human donor in good health (CMV status not recorded). Some clones in this sample may be carry-over from other donors' samples. Each CDR3 is given with its conserved first and last residue. A D gene is named only where the DNA matches it firmly. Where a row states a size, it is once, few, many or the class of an expanded clone; other rows omit it.

clone size	J gene	D gene	V gene	CDR3 DNA	CDR3 protein
few	TRBJ2-1	NA	TRBV7-2	TGTGCCAGCAGCTTAGCCGACAATGAGCAGTTCTTC	CASSLADNEQFF
NA	TRBJ2-5	TRBD2	TRBV19	TGTGCCAGTACCTTAAGCGGGACGATCAAGGAGACCCAGTACTTC	CASTLSGTIKETQYF
once	TRBJ2-1	NA	TRBV7-3	TGTGCCAGCAGCCCACCGGGACGGAGTTACAATGAGCAGTTCTTC	CASSPPGRSYNEQFF
many	TRBJ2-2	NA	TRBV12-3/TRBV12-4	TGTGCCAGCAGGAGAGGGATCGGAGGCGGGGAGCTGTTTTTT	CASRRGIGGGELFF
NA	TRBJ2-1	TRBD1	TRBV18	TGTGCCAGCTCATACCGGGACAGGGACGTCTCCTACAATGAGCAGTTCTTC	CASSYRDRDVSYNEQFF
many	TRBJ2-1	TRBD2	TRBV10-3	TGTGCCATCAGGGGACTAGCGGGAGAGGAGGATAGGAATGAGCAGTTCTTC	CAIRGLAGEEDRNEQFF
few	TRBJ2-7	TRBD1	TRBV7-2	TGTGCCAGCAGCGCGGGACAGGGTCGGTACGAGCAGTACTTC	CASSAGQGRYEQYF
NA	TRBJ1-6	TRBD1	TRBV4-1	TGCGCCAGCAGCCAACTCCCGGGACAGCTGGGTTTGTCCCTCCACTTT	CASSQLPGQLGLSLHF
NA	TRBJ2-2	NA	TRBV6-1	TGTGCCAGCAGTGCTTGGACTGGCGGGGAGCTGTTTTTT	CASSAWTGGELFF
NA	TRBJ2-7	TRBD2	TRBV6-2/TRBV6-3	TGTGCCAGCAGTTTACCGGGACTAGCGGACTTTTCCTACGAGCAGTACTTC	CASSLPGLADFSYEQYF
many	TRBJ2-7	NA	TRBV7-9	TGTGCCAGCAGCTCTACGACGGACTCCTACGAGCAGTACTTC	CASSSTTDSYEQYF
NA	TRBJ2-3	TRBD2	TRBV9	TGTGCCAGCAGCGTAGCGCTAGCGGGACGCACAGATACGCAGTATTTT	CASSVALAGRTDTQYF
NA	TRBJ2-7	NA	TRBV6-6	TGTGCCAGCAGCCCCGTTTGGTACGAGCAGTACTTC	CASSPVWYEQYF
NA	TRBJ2-3	NA	TRBV20-1	TGCAGTGCTAGACTAAACACAGATACGCAGTATTTT	CSARLNTDTQYF
once	TRBJ1-2	TRBD1	TRBV25-1	TGTGCCAGCAGTCAGCCCGGGACAGGGGGCGATCGTGGTGGCTACACCTTC	CASSQPGTGGDRGGYTF
NA	TRBJ2-3	TRBD2	TRBV20-1	TGCAGTGCTAGAGGACTAGCGGGCACAGATACGCAGTATTTT	CSARGLAGTDTQYF
NA	TRBJ2-7	TRBD2	TRBV3-1	TGTGCCAGCAGCCTAGCGGGAGATCCTCAGCAGTACTTC	CASSLAGDPQQYF
NA	TRBJ1-3	TRBD1	TRBV7-4	TGTGCCGGCCGGACAGGTGGAAACACCATATATTTT	CAGRTGGNTIYF
few	TRBJ2-1	NA	TRBV4-1	TGCGCCAGCAGCCAAGTCCAGGGAAAAGTGAATGAGCAGTTCTTC	CASSQVQGKVNEQFF
few	TRBJ2-5	NA	TRBV2	TGTGCCAGCAGTTGGTCAGAGACCCAGTACTTC	CASSWSETQYF
NA	TRBJ2-7	NA	TRBV27	TGTGCCAGCAGTTTATTCCCCAGGGCCTACGAGCAGTACTTC	CASSLFPRAYEQYF
NA	TRBJ1-2	TRBD1	TRBV4-1	TGTGCCAGCAGCCAAGATTGGGACAGGGCAAACTATGGCTACACCTTC	CASSQDWDRANYGYTF
NA	TRBJ2-7	NA	TRBV28	TGTGCCTCGCTATCCTTTGGCAGTCAGTACGAGCAGTACTTC	CASLSFGSQYEQYF
few	TRBJ1-6	NA	TRBV27	TGTGCCAGCAGCTACGGAGGTTACTATTCACCCCTCCACTTT	CASSYGGYYSPLHF
few	TRBJ1-2	TRBD1	TRBV11-2	TGTGCCAGCAGCTTATTTCCAGGGGGTGGCTATGGCTACACCTTC	CASSLFPGGGYGYTF
NA	TRBJ1-3	NA	TRBV29-1	TGCAGCGTTGACGAGGGGTTCGGAAACACCATATATTTT	CSVDEGFGNTIYF
many	TRBJ2-2	NA	TRBV4-3	TGCGCCAGCAGCCAAGATCTCTTGAGGGTCGTGAGGAACACCGGGGAGCTGTTTTTT	CASSQDLLRVVRNTGELFF
many	TRBJ2-5	NA	TRBV7-2	TGTGCCAGCAGTTTCCAAGAGACCCAGTACTTC	CASSFQETQYF
NA	TRBJ1-5	TRBD1	TRBV27	TGTGCCAGCAGTTTTATCGGGACAGGGGACCAGCCCCAGCATTTT	CASSFIGTGDQPQHF
NA	TRBJ1-2	NA	TRBV19	TGTGCCAGTGCGGGGGAGGGCCGAGGCTACACCTTC	CASAGEGRGYTF
many	TRBJ2-5	TRBD2	TRBV7-2	TGTGCCAGCAGCCTAGCGGGAGGCCAAGGGGGTGGGACCCAGTACTTC	CASSLAGGQGGGTQYF
many	TRBJ2-2	TRBD1	TRBV4-1	TGCGCCAGCAGCCGCGGAACAGGGGGCGCCAGCGGGGAGCTGTTTTTT	CASSRGTGGASGELFF
NA	TRBJ1-2	NA	TRBV15	TGTGCCACCAGCAGAGATGAACGTTGGGGGGGCCTGAAATATGGCTACACCTTC	CATSRDERWGGLKYGYTF
NA	TRBJ1-2	TRBD1	TRBV12-3/TRBV12-4	TGTGCCAGCAGTTTATCCGACAGGGTACATGGCTACACCTTC	CASSLSDRVHGYTF